In this sample, the clone carrying this T cell receptor beta chain turned up a few times. Its antigen is not identified. The germline CDR1 and CDR2 sequences are SNHLY and FYNNEI. The CDR3 sequence is 13 residues long. Trimming removed 8 bases at V and 4 bases at J, with 14 bases between. The source of the sample is a study of OX40 agonist ivuxolimab in advanced cancers. Study-wide background: The study gave patients intravenous ivuxolimab at 0.01 to 10 mg/kg every 2 weeks. Two cutaneous melanoma patients and one hepatocellular carcinoma patient, three in all, had partial responses. Points from the study as a whole: Among the least clonally expanded were partial responders at 0.1-3.0 mg/kg.

TCRdb keeps only in-frame clones here, not all; method: immunoSEQ multiplex PCR. In the table there are some 58,000 clones, roughly nine tenths of which are singletons. The V and J genes are TRBV2 and TRBJ1-1; D not certain. The TCR sequence derives from an adult with an advanced solid tumor such as melanoma, head and neck, liver or kidney cancer. The material sequenced was CD4+ or CD8+ T cells sorted from blood, taken in a trial of the OX40 agonist ivuxolimab. The CDR3 loop reads CASLRARSTEAFF. CDR3 DNA: TGTGCCAGCCTCCGGGCCCGTAGCACTGAAGCTTTCTTT.